This entry features one T cell receptor beta chain sequence. As handled by the study authors: For nucleated cells, counts were estimated from reference gene primer amplification. Data came from immunoSEQ multiplex PCR; TCRdb stores just in-frame clones and leaves some out. V, J and clone size reflect that table, while D and trimming were determined from the DNA. The table has 200,000 to 250,000 clones, 82% seen once. The V end lost 5 bases, the J end lost 1 base, and 11 bases lay between the germline ends. CDR1 and CDR2 from the germline V gene are SEHNR and FQNEAQ (reference sequence). The CDR3 sequence is 14 residues long. This sample is drawn from a study of blood T cell repertoires in COVID-19. Study details: Sites across the United States, Italy and Spain contributed samples from acute and convalescent COVID-19. PBMCs, B-cell-depleted T cells, or T cells were the source of the cDNA or gDNA that made up the material.

Sequenced input: peripheral blood. The receptor was isolated from a woman over 75 with acute or convalescent COVID-19. This chain links TRBV7-9 with TRBJ1-1; D unclear. The CDR3 protein is CASSPTFTNTEAFF. Here the CDR3 DNA reads TGTGCCAGCAGCCCGACATTTACGAACACTGAAGCTTTCTTT.